The entry below gives a single T cell receptor (beta chain) sequence along with its context. The target antigen is unknown. Via MiXCR, TCRdb re-called the 5' RACE reads, giving one row per CDR3 protein. The table records 350,000 to 450,000 distinct CDR3 sequences, around 19% of them present only once. This record belongs to a study of T cells after yellow fever vaccination. Study-wide points: Overall, a small share of clonotypes was seen in both CD4 and CD8 compartments.

V lost 6 bases, J lost 2 bases, and 17 bases lay in between. The CDR3 is made up of 15 amino acids. Germline CDR1 reads SQVTM; CDR2 reads ANQGSEA. This TCR came from a man younger than 30 who received the YFV17D yellow fever vaccine. The rearrangement links TRBV29-1 to TRBJ1-5; TRBD1 is a possible D gene (6 bases). Sequenced here: PBMCs, sampled before the yellow fever booster vaccination. The CDR3 nucleotides read TGCAGCGTCGGGGGAGGCAGGGGAGGCAATCAGCCCCAGCATTTT. This translates into CSVGGGRGGNQPQHF. The full variable domain, completed using reference TRBV29-1 and TRBJ1-5, is SAVISQKPSRDICQRGTSLTIQCQVDSQVTMMFWYRQQPGQSLTLIATANQGSEATYESGFVIDKFPISRPNLTFSTLTVSNMSPEDSSIYLCSVGGGRGGNQPQHFGDGTRLSIL.